Reported below is one T cell receptor (beta chain). Its antigen remains unidentified. This sample was taken from a study of memory CD4+ T cells and cytomegalovirus serostatus. Regarding the study as a whole: CD4+ memory repertoires contained about 40% of the roughly 160 reported CMV TCRbeta sequences.

Single viable CD3+CD4+CD8-CD45RO+ cells were sorted as the memory CD4+ T cells. Generated by immunoSEQ multiplex PCR, the TCRdb table keeps only in-frame clones and is missing some. The table shows 60,000 to 75,000 clones, with around 80% occurring only once. Trimming took off 3 bases at V and 4 bases at J, with 13 bases between the two ends. This CDR3 is built from 15 residues. CDR1 MGHDK and CDR2 SYGVNS come from the germline V gene. The chain joins TRBV25-1 to TRBJ1-3; a weak D match, TRBD1 (6 bases). This clonotype originated in an adult in good health and CMV-seronegative. Some clones in this sample may be carry-over from other donors' samples. The material sequenced was memory CD4+ T cells from blood. The DNA of the CDR3 is TGTGCCAGCAGTGATTTCCGGGGGCCCGGAAACACCATATATTTT. It translates to CASSDFRGPGNTIYF.